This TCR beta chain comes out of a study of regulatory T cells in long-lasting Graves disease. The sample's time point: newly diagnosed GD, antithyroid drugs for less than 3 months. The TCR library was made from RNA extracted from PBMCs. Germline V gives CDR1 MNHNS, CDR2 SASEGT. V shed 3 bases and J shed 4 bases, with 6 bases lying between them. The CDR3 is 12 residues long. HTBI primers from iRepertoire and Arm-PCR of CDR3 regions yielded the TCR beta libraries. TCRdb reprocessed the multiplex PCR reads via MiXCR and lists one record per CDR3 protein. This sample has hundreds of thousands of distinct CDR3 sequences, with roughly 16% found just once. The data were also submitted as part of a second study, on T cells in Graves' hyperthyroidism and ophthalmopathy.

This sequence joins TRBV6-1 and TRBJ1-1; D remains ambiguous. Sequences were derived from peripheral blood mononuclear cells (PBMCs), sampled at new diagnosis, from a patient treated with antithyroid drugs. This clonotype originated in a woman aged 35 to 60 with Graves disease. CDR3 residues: CASSDLLTEAFF. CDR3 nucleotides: TGTGCCAGCAGTGACCTTCTCACTGAAGCTTTCTTT.